The 21 T cell receptor beta chains below were found in one sample sequenced in a study of monozygotic twins with inflammatory bowel disease. TCRdb reanalyzed the 5' RACE reads, giving one entry per CDR3 protein sequence and no DNA. Recorded for this sample: 420,000 or so distinct CDR3 sequences. Specimen: blood. The receptors come from a human donor with ulcerative colitis or Crohn's disease, or a healthy co-twin of an affected twin (not recorded which).

The gene calls are TRBV29-1 and TRBJ1-1; TCRdb's D gene call, TRBD1, goes unchecked for lack of DNA. The CDR3 extends over 16 amino acids. Germline CDR1 is SQVTM and CDR2 is ANQGSEA. The CDR3 sequence is CSVESDGWGAYTEAFF.

The chain joins TRBV27 to TRBJ1-1. There are 14 residues in the CDR3. Germline V gene data show CDR1 as MNHEY and CDR2 as SMNVEV (reference sequence). The CDR3 is CASSPETLSTEAFF.

V usage is TRBV4-1 and J usage is TRBJ2-1; TCRdb picks TRBD2, but there is no DNA to check that call. The germline CDR1 and CDR2 sequences are MGHRA and YSYEKL. The CDR3 runs to 16 residues. CDR3 residues: CASSQVPPSGRAGQFF.

The chain is built from TRBV20-1 and TRBJ1-5. Germline CDR1 and CDR2: DFQATT and SNEGSKA (reference sequence). This CDR3 contains 16 residues. The CDR3 protein is CSALDRVGPTNQPQHF.

The chain is built from TRBV5-5 and TRBJ1-2. CDR1 SGHKS and CDR2 YYEKEE come from the germline V gene (reference sequence). This CDR3 comprises 15 residues. The CDR3 sequence: CASSFGMGTGYGYTF.

V is TRBV20-1 and J is TRBJ1-5; TCRdb reports TRBD1, a call that lacks DNA to check it against. CDR3 length: 16 amino acids. Germline lookup yields CDR1 DFQATT and CDR2 SNEGSKA (reference sequence). The CDR3 loop reads CSATQGGGPLNQPQHF.

V and J are TRBV15 and TRBJ1-2. The CDR3 loop spans 14 amino acids. Germline loops: CDR1 LNHNV, CDR2 YYDKDF (reference sequence). CDR3 protein: CATSRDRVAHGYTF. The full variable domain, completed using reference TRBV15 and TRBJ1-2, is DAMVIQNPRYQVTQFGKPVTLSCSQTLNHNVMYWYQQKSSQAPKLLFHYYDKDFNNEADTPDNFQSRRPNTSFCFLDIRSPGLGDTAMYLCATSRDRVAHGYTFGSGTRLTVV.

CDR3 in amino acids: CASSPATGRTEAFF. The V and J genes are TRBV5-1 and TRBJ1-1; TCRdb indicates TRBD1, and absent DNA this call remains unverified. CDR1 is SGHRS, CDR2 YFSETQ, per germline. This CDR3 has 14 residues.

This chain connects TRBV19 to TRBJ1-2; lacking DNA, the TRBD1 call made by TCRdb goes unchecked. Germline CDR1 reads LNHDA; CDR2 reads SQIVND (reference sequence). CDR3 length equals 15 residues. The chain's CDR3 is CASSIIQTGGDGYTF.

V and J are TRBV3-1 and TRBJ2-3; TCRdb names TRBD2, which stays unverified in the absence of DNA. Germline values: CDR1 LGHDT, CDR2 YNNKEL (reference sequence). This CDR3 has 16 amino acids. The CDR3 here is CASSQGPSGRTDTQYF.

The chain joins TRBV7-2 to TRBJ1-2; TCRdb lists TRBD1, though no DNA is available to test this call. The CDR3 covers 14 residues. The V gene's germline CDR1 is SGHTA and CDR2 FQGNSA. CDR3 amino acids: CASSLEIGAYGYTF.

This chain joins TRBV20-1 and TRBJ1-5. The CDR3 runs to 14 residues. Germline CDR1 is DFQATT and CDR2 is SNEGSKA (reference sequence). This CDR3 reads CSAKGVNSNQPQHF.

J is TRBJ2-2 and V is TRBV15. The germline V gene has CDR1 LNHNV and CDR2 YYDKDF (reference sequence). The CDR3 covers 13 residues. The CDR3: CATSLANTGELFF.

The gene calls are TRBV5-4 and TRBJ2-1. CDR3 length: 16 residues. Germline V lookup: CDR1 SGHNT, CDR2 YYREEE (reference sequence). CDR3 in amino acids: CASSLGREVRYNEQFF. Complete variable domain (other parts from reference TRBV5-4 and TRBJ2-1): ETGVTQSPTHLIKTRGQQVTLRCSSQSGHNTVSWYQQALGQGPQFIFQYYREEENGRGNFPPRFSGLQFPNYSSELNVNALELDDSALYLCASSLGREVRYNEQFFGPGTRLTVL.

The chain is built from TRBV11-2 and TRBJ2-1; TCRdb outputs TRBD2, but without DNA this stays unchecked. This CDR3 region has 18 residues. The germline V gene has CDR1 SGHAT and CDR2 FQNNGV. CDR3 sequence: CASSPSYLAGGDGNEQFF.

The V gene is TRBV7-2, the J gene TRBJ2-1; without DNA, the TCRdb call of TRBD1 cannot be checked. Germline assignment: CDR1 SGHTA and CDR2 FQGNSA. The CDR3 loop spans 17 amino acids. The CDR3: CASSLPGGGSNYGEQFF.

V gene TRBV5-1 combines with J gene TRBJ1-1; there is no DNA to check the TCRdb D call of TRBD1. CDR3 length: 13 residues. Per germline, CDR1 SGHRS and CDR2 YFSETQ. CDR3: CASSLAGEDEAFF.

The genes are TRBV4-2 and TRBJ2-5; TCRdb indicates TRBD2, and absent DNA this call remains unverified. Germline CDR1 LGHNA, CDR2 YNFKEQ. This CDR3 has 19 amino acids. The CDR3 sequence is CASSQVVGTSGAGGETQYF.

V and J are TRBV6-6 and TRBJ2-1; no DNA is available, so the TRBD1 call from TCRdb remains unchecked. Germline V gives CDR1 MNHNY, CDR2 SVGAGI (reference sequence). CDR3 size: 13 residues. The CDR3 is CASSYSTGNEQFF.

V gene TRBV7-8 combines with J gene TRBJ2-7; lacking DNA, the TRBD2 call made by TCRdb goes unchecked. Germline V CDR1 and CDR2: SGHVS, FQNEAQ. There are 17 residues in the CDR3. The CDR3: CASSRTSGRANLYEQYF.

The V and J genes are TRBV14 and TRBJ2-1; TCRdb's D call of TRBD1 is untestable without DNA. Germline lookup yields CDR1 SGHDN and CDR2 FVKESK. The CDR3 has 14 amino acids. The CDR3 region is CASSPQPGSYQQFF.